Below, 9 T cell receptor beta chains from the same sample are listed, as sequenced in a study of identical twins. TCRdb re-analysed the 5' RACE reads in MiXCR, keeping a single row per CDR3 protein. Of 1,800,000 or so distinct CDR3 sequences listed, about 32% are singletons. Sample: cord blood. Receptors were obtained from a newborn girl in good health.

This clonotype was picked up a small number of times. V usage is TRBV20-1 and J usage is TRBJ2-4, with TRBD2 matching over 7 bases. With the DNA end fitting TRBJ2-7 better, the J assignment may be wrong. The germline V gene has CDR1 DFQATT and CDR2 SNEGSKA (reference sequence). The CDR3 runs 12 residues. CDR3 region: CSARTSRYEQYF. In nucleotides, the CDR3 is TGCAGTGCTAGGACTAGCCGTTACGAGCAGTACTTC.

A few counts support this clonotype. The chain's CDR3 is CSARWASGRSTDTQYF. CDR3 DNA sequence: TGCAGTGCTAGATGGGCTAGCGGGAGAAGCACAGATACGCAGTATTTT. V usage is TRBV20-1 and J usage is TRBJ2-3; TRBD2 aligns across 10 bases. The CDR3 covers 16 residues. Unmatched junction bases numbered 5, after V lost 2 bases and J lost 0 bases. Per germline, CDR1 DFQATT and CDR2 SNEGSKA (reference sequence).

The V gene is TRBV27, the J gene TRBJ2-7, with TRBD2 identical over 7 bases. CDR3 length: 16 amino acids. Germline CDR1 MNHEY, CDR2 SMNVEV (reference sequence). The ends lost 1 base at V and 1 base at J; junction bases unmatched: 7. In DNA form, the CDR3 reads TGTGCCAGCAGTTTATATGGGGTCGGGGGGTCCTACGAGCAGTACTTC. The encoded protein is CASSLYGVGGSYEQYF.

CDR3 DNA sequence: TGTGCCAGCAGTTTTGCCTCAGAGACCCAGTTCTTC. Translating gives CASSFASETQFF. The chain has TRBV12-3 or TRBV12-4 and TRBJ2-1; D gene uncertain. V lost 3 bases to trimming and J lost 13 bases, with 13 bases between them. The CDR3 runs 12 residues.

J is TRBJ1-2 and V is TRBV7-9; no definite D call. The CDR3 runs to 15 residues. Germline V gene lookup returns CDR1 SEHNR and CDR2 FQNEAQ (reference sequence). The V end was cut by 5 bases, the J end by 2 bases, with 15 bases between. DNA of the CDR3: TGTGCCAGCAGCCCCTTAAGGTGGGTAAACTATGGCTACACCTTC. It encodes CASSPLRWVNYGYTF.

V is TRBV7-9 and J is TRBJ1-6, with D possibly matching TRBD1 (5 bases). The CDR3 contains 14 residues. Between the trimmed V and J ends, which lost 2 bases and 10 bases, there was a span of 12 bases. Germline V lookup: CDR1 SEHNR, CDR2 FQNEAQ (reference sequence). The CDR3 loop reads CASSLPQGVSPLHF. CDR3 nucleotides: TGTGCCAGCAGCTTACCTCAAGGGGTCTCACCCCTCCACTTT.

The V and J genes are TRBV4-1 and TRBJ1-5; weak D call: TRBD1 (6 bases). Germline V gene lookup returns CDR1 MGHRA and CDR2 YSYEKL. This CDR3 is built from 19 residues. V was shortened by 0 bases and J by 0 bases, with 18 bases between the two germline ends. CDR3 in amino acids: CASSQEYGWGHPSNQPQHF. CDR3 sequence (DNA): TGCGCCAGCAGCCAAGAATATGGGTGGGGACACCCTAGCAATCAGCCCCAGCATTTT.

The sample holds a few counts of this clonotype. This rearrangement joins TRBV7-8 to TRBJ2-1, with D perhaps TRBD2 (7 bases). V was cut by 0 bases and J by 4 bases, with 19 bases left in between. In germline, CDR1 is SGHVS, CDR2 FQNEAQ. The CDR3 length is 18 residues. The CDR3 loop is CASSLASPRGGPYNEQFF. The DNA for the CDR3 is TGTGCCAGCAGCTTAGCTTCCCCGAGGGGGGGCCCATACAATGAGCAGTTCTTC.

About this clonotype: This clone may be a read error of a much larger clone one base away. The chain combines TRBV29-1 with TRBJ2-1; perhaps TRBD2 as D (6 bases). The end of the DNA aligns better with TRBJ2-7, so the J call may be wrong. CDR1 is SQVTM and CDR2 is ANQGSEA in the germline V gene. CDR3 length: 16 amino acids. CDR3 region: CSVDQLALSSYNEQYF. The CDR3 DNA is TGCAGCGTTGATCAGCTAGCGTTGAGCTCCTACAATGAGCAGTACTTC.